This T cell receptor (beta chain) was documented in a study of cytomegalovirus exposure and HLA in healthy donors. Germline CDR1 SGHNT, CDR2 YYREEE (reference sequence). The CDR3 sequence is 13 residues long. With V trimmed by 3 bases and J by 7 bases, 7 bases remained unmatched. Primers included in the PCR were 60 Vbeta and 13 Jbeta primers. Profiled with immunoSEQ multiplex PCR; TCRdb holds only in-frame clones, not every one. Counted here are some 150,000 clones, roughly 76% occurring once; the ten biggest clones make up around 13%. The V call is TRBV5-4, the J call TRBJ2-7; 7 bases are a match to TRBD2. This sequence was found in a woman aged 45-65 years in good health and CMV-seronegative. Sequencing input: PBMCs. The chain's CDR3 is CASSSGRRDEQYF. The CDR3 region has the DNA TGTGCCAGCAGCTCCGGGAGGCGGGATGAGCAGTACTTC.